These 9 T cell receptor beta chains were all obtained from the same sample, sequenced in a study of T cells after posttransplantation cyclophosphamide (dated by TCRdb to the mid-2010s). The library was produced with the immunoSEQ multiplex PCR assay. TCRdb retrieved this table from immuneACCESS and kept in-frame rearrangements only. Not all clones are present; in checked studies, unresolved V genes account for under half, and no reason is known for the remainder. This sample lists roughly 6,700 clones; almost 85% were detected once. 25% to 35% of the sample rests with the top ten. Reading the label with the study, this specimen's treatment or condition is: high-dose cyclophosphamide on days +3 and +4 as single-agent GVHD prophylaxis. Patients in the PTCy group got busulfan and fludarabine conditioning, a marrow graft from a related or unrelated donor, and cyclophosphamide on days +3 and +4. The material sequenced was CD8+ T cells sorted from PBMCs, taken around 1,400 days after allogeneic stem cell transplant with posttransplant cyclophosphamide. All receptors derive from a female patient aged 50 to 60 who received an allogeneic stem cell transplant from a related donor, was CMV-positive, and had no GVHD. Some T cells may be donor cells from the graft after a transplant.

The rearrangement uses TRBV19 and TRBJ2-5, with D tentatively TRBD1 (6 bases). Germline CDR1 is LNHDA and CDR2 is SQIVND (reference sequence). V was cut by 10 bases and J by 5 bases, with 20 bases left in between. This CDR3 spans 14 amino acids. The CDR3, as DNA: TGTGCCACCACCGAGACAGGTGCCCCCGAGACCCAGTACTTC. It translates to CATTETGAPETQYF. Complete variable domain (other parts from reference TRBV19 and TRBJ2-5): DGGITQSPKYLFRKEGQNVTLSCEQNLNHDAMYWYRQDPGQGLRLIYYSQIVNDFQKGDIAEGYSVSREKKESFPLTVTSAQKNPTAFYLCATTETGAPETQYFGPGTRLLVL.

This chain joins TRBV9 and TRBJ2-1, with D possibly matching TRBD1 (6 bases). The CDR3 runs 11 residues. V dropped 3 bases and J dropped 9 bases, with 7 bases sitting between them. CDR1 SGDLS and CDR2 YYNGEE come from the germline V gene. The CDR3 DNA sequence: TGTGCCAGCAGCGGGGACATTGAGCAGTTCTTC. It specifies CASSGDIEQFF.

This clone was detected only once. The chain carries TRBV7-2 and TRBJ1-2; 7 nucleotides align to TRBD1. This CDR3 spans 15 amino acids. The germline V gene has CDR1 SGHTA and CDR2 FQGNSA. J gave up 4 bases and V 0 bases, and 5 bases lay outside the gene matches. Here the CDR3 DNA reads TGTGCCAGCAGCTTAGCGAACCAGGGGGGCTATGGCTACACCTTC. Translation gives CASSLANQGGYGYTF.

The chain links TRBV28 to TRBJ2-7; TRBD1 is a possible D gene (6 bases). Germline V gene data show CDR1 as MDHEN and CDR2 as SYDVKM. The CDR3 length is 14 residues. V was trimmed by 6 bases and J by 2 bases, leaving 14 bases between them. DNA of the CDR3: TGTGCCAGCAGACCCCCGACAGGTACCTACGAGCAGTACTTC. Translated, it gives CASRPPTGTYEQYF.

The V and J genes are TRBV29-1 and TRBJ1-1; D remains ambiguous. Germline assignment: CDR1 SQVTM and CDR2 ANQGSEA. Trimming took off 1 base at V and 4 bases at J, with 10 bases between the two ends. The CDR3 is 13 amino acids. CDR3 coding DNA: TGCAGCGTTGAAGGCAGCGCTCTCACTGAAGCTTTCTTT. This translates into CSVEGSALTEAFF.

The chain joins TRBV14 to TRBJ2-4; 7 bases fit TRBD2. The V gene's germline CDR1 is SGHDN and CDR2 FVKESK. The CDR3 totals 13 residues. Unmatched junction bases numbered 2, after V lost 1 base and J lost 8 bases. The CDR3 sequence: CASSQVGGDIQYF. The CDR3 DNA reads TGTGCCAGCAGCCAAGTGGGGGGGGACATTCAGTACTTC.

The CDR3, as DNA: TGTGCCAGCAGCTCTACGGGACAGGGGCCCGGGGAGCTGTTTTTT. Amino acid sequence: CASSSTGQGPGELFF. The rearrangement uses TRBV7-9 and TRBJ2-2; the match to TRBD1 covers 10 bases. V shed 4 bases and J 6 bases; nucleotides not matched to a gene: 5. Germline loops: CDR1 SEHNR, CDR2 FQNEAQ (reference sequence). This CDR3 is built from 15 residues.

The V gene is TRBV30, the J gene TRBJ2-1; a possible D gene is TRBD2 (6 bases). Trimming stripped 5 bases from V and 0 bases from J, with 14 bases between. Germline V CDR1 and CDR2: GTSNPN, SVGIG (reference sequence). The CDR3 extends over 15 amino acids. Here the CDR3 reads CAWGEGTGSYNEQFF. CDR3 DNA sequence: TGTGCCTGGGGGGAAGGGACTGGCTCCTACAATGAGCAGTTCTTC.

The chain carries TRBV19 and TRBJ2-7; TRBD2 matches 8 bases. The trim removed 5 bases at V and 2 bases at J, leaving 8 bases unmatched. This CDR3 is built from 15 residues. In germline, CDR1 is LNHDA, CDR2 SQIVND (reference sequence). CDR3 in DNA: TGTGCCAGTAGTTCCCCGGGACTAGGAACCTACGAGCAGTACTTC. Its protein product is CASSSPGLGTYEQYF.